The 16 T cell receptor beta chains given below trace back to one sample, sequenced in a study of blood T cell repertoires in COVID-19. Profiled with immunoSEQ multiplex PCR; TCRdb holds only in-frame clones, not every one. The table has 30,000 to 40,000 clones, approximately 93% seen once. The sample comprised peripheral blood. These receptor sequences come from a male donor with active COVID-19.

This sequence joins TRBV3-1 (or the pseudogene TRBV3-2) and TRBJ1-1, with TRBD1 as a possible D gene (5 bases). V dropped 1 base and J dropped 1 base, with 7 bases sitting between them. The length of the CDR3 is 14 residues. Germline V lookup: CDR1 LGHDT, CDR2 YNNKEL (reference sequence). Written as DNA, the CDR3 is TGTGCCAGCAGCCAAGTTAGGGGGAACACTGAAGCTTTCTTT. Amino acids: CASSQVRGNTEAFF.

Here the CDR3 reads CASSQTVPQETQYF. CDR3 coding DNA: TGTGCCAGCAGCCAAACAGTCCCCCAAGAGACCCAGTACTTC. The rearrangement uses TRBV3-1 (or the pseudogene TRBV3-2) and TRBJ2-5; unclear D gene. The CDR3 is 14 amino acids. The germline gives CDR1 LGHDT, CDR2 YNNKEL (reference sequence). Deletions cut 2 bases from V and 1 base from J, with 8 bases between.

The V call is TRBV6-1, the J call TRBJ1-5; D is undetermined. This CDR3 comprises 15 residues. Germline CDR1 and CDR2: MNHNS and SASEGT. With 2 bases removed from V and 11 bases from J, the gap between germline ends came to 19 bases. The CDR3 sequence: CASSEMQALASTQHF. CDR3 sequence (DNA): TGTGCCAGCAGTGAAATGCAAGCCTTAGCCTCGACCCAGCATTTT.

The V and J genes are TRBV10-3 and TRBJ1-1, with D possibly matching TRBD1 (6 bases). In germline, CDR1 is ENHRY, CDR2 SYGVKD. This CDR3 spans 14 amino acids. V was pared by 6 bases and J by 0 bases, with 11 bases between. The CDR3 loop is CAISSGTLNTEAFF. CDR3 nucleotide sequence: TGTGCCATCAGCTCCGGGACATTGAACACTGAAGCTTTCTTT.

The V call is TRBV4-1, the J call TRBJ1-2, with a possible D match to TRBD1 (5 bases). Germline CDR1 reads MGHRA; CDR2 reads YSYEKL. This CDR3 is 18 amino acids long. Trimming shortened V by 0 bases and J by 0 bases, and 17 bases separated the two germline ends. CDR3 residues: CASSQDPVGGVANYGYTF. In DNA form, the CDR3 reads TGCGCCAGCAGCCAAGATCCTGTTGGGGGGGTCGCTAACTATGGCTACACCTTC.

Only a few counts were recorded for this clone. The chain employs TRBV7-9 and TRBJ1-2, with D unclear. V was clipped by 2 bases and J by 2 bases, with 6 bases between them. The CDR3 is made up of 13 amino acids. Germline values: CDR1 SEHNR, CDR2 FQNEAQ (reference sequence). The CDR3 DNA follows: TGTGCCAGCAGCTTACGCCAGAACTATGGCTACACCTTC. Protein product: CASSLRQNYGYTF. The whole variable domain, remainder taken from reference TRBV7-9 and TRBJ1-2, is DTGVSQNPRHKITKRGQNVTFRCDPISEHNRLYWYRQTLGQGPEFLTYFQNEAQLEKSRLLSDRFSAERPKGSFSTLEIQRTEQGDSAMYLCASSLRQNYGYTFGSGTRLTVV.

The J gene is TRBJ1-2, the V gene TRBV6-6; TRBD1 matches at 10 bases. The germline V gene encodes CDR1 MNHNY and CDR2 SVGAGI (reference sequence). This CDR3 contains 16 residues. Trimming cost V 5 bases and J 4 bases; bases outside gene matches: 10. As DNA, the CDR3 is TGTGCCAGCAGTAGCTCCGGGACAGGGGTTTTCTATGGCTACACCTTC. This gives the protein CASSSSGTGVFYGYTF.

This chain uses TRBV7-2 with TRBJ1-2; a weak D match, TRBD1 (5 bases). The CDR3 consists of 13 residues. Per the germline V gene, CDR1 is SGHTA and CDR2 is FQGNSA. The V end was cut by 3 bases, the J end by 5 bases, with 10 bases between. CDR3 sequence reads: CASSFPQGYGYTF. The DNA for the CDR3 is TGTGCCAGCAGCTTCCCCCAGGGTTATGGCTACACCTTC.

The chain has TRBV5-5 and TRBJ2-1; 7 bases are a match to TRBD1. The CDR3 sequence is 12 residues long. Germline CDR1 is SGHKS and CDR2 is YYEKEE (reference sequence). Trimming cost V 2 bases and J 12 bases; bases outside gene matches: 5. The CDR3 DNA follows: TGTGCCAGCAGCTTTGAATGGACAGGGCAGTTCTTC. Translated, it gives CASSFEWTGQFF.

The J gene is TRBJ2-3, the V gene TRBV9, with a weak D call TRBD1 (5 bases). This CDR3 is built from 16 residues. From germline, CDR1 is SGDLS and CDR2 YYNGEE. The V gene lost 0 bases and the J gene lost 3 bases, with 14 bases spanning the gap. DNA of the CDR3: TGTGCCAGCAGCGTAGCTCTTCAGGGCCCAACAGATACGCAGTATTTT. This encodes CASSVALQGPTDTQYF.

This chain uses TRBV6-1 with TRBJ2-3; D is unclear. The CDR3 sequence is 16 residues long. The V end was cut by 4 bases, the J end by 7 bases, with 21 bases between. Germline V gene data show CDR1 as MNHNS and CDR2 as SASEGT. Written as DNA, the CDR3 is TGTGCCAGCAGTGCCTCCCTGGGCCGAGCTGGTTATACGCAGTATTTT. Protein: CASSASLGRAGYTQYF.

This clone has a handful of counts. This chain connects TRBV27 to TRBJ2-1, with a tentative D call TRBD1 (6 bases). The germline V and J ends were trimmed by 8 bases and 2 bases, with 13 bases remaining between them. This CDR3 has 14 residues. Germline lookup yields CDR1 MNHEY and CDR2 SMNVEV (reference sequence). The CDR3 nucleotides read TGTGCCAGCCGAGGGGGTGTCACCTACAATGAGCAGTTCTTC. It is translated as CASRGGVTYNEQFF.

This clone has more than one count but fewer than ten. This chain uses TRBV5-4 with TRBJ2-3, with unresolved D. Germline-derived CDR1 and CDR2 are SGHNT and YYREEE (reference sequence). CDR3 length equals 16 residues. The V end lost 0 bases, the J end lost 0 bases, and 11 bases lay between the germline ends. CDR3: CASSLAERRSTDTQYF. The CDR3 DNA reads TGTGCCAGCAGCTTGGCCGAGCGTAGGAGCACAGATACGCAGTATTTT.

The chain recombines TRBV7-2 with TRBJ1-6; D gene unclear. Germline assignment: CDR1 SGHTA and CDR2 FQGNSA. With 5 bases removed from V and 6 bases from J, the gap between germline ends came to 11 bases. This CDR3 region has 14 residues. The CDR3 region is CASSPVESNSPLHF. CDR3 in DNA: TGTGCCAGCAGCCCCGTAGAGAGTAATTCACCCCTCCACTTT.

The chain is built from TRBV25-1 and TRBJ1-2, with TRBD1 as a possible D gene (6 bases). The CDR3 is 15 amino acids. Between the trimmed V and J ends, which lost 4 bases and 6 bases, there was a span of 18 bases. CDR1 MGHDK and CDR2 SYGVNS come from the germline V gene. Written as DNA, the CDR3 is TGTGCCAGCAGTGGCCCCGGGACATTCTCTGATGGCTACACCTTC. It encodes CASSGPGTFSDGYTF.

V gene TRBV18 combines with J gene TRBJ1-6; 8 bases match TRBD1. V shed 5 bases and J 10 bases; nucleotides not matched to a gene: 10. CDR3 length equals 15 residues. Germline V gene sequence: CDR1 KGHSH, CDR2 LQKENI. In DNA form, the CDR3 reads TGTGCCAGCTCAGGCACAGGGGGGGGTGGATCACCCCTCCACTTT. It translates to CASSGTGGGGSPLHF.